Sequencing of this T cell receptor (beta chain) was carried out in a study of T cells after yellow fever vaccination. V dropped 5 bases and J dropped 9 bases, with 20 bases sitting between them. The CDR3 loop spans 14 amino acids. TCRdb analysed the 5' RACE reads with MiXCR anew, one entry per CDR3 protein. The sample lists hundreds of thousands of distinct CDR3 sequences, roughly 6.2% seen once, with about 15% in the top ten. The sequences come from PBMCs, collected 5 days after the yellow fever booster vaccination. This sequence joins TRBV12-3 or TRBV12-4 and TRBJ2-7; D could derive from TRBD1 or TRBD2 (5 bases each). The source of this sequence is a man aged 25-45 years who received the YFV17D yellow fever vaccine. In DNA form, the CDR3 reads TGTGCCAGCAGTCCGGAGACAGTCTTAACTAGGCAGTACTTC. Amino acids: CASSPETVLTRQYF.